This entry lists 8 T cell receptor beta chains sequenced from one sample in a study of regulatory T cells in long-lasting Graves disease. Arm-PCR of CDR3 regions and iRepertoire HTBI primers were the basis on which TCR beta libraries were built. TCRdb processed the multiplex PCR reads anew with MiXCR; each CDR3 protein has one entry. The table records 650,000 to 700,000 distinct CDR3 sequences, 25% to 35% of them present only once. As to time point: persistent/refractory GD, antithyroid drugs over 5 years with positive TRAb. TCR sequences were obtained from RNA taken from PBMCs. The sample consisted of peripheral blood mononuclear cells (PBMCs), taken when the disease was refractory, from a patient treated with antithyroid drugs. The receptors here all came from a female donor with Graves disease.

This clonotype was counted ten times or more. The V call is TRBV28, the J call TRBJ1-2; 10 positions agree with TRBD1. This CDR3 region has 15 residues. Germline assignment: CDR1 MDHEN and CDR2 SYDVKM. Trimming at V came to 6 bases and at J to 6 bases, leaving 10 bases not matched to a gene. CDR3: CASSKPLGQGDGYTF. CDR3 bases: TGTGCCAGCAGCAAACCTTTAGGACAGGGGGATGGCTACACCTTC.

This clonotype has just a few counts. One end of the junction does not line up with germline, which may come from a read error. The gene calls are TRBV28 and TRBJ2-7; 7 positions agree with TRBD1. Germline CDR1 and CDR2: MDHEN and SYDVKM. The CDR3 loop spans 12 amino acids. The CDR3: CASSRQGECSDF. For the CDR3, the DNA is TGTGCCAGCAGTCGACAGGGAGAGTGTAGTGACTTC.

This clonotype was detected ten times or more. The chain carries TRBV2 and TRBJ2-2; 9 bases fit TRBD2. The CDR3 contains 15 residues. The V segment lost 3 bases and the J segment 8 bases; nucleotides outside the gene matches: 7. From germline, CDR1 is SNHLY and CDR2 FYNNEI. The CDR3, as DNA: TGTGCCAGCAGTGATGAAGCGGGAGGTAGTGGGGAGCTGTTTTTT. Amino acids: CASSDEAGGSGELFF. Looking up the rest from reference TRBV2 and TRBJ2-2 gives the full variable domain: EPEVTQTPSHQVTQMGQEVILRCVPISNHLYFYWYRQILGQKVEFLVSFYNNEISEKSEIFDDQFSVERPDGSNFTLKIRSTKLEDSAMYFCASSDEAGGSGELFFGEGSRLTVL.

This clonotype appeared once. The rearrangement links TRBV13 to TRBJ2-5; 11 nucleotides align to TRBD1. The germline gives CDR1 PRHDT, CDR2 FYEKMQ (reference sequence). CDR3 length: 15 residues. V trimming: 5 bases; J trimming: 5 bases; junction bases outside the gene matches: 7. CDR3 coding DNA: TGTGCCAGCAGCGCGGCGGACAGGGGGCCGGAGACCCAGTACTTC. Residues: CASSAADRGPETQYF.

The genes are TRBV6-1 and TRBJ1-5, with 7 bases matching TRBD1. Trimming at V came to 4 bases and at J to 5 bases, leaving 5 bases not matched to a gene. Per germline, CDR1 MNHNS and CDR2 SASEGT. This CDR3 is built from 14 residues. This CDR3 reads CASSGGQRDQPQHF. The CDR3 DNA follows: TGTGCCAGCAGTGGGGGACAGAGGGATCAGCCCCAGCATTTT.

This clonotype appeared a few times. The chain carries TRBV4-1 and TRBJ2-5, with TRBD2 as a possible D gene (6 bases). V was shortened by 0 bases and J by 1 base, with 12 bases between the two germline ends. The CDR3 is 16 amino acids. Germline V gives CDR1 MGHRA, CDR2 YSYEKL. CDR3 nucleotides: TGCGCCAGCAGCCAAGACGGGGGATTATCCCAAGAGACCCAGTACTTC. This encodes CASSQDGGLSQETQYF.

The CDR3 DNA reads as TGTGCCAGCAGCGTAGTTGGTTCCGGAGGGACCTACAATGAGCAGTTCTTC. Encoded protein: CASSVVGSGGTYNEQFF. The gene calls are TRBV9 and TRBJ2-1; D perhaps matches TRBD2 (6 bases). V was shortened by 0 bases and J by 2 bases, with 15 bases between the two germline ends. CDR3 size: 17 residues. Germline lookup yields CDR1 SGDLS and CDR2 YYNGEE.

In nucleotides, the CDR3 is TGTGCCAGCAGCGCCGACGGACGGACCTATGGCTACACCTTC. Amino acid sequence: CASSADGRTYGYTF. The chain links TRBV9 to TRBJ1-2; D is ambiguous. This CDR3 has 14 amino acids. Germline V gives CDR1 SGDLS, CDR2 YYNGEE. V shed 3 bases and J shed 4 bases, with 13 bases lying between them.